Listed below are T cell receptor beta chains from one sample, sequenced in a study of T cell repertoires in cytomegalovirus infection. TCRdb ran MiXCR on the reads and lists one entry per CDR3 protein. Of about 270,000 distinct CDR3 sequences listed, about 20% were seen once; the top ten hold roughly a fifth. The antigens these receptors bind are not known. Sequences were derived from cultured PBMCs, sampled from culture after CMV antigen stimulation. The origin of the receptors is a human donor in good health (CMV status not recorded). Some clones in this sample may be carry-over from other donors' samples. The CDR3 runs from the conserved cysteine through the conserved F or W. D genes are given only for firm matches. Not all rows give a size; the values are once, few, many and, for expanded clones, a class.

V	size	J	D	DNA	CDR3
TRBV18	-	TRBJ2-1	TRBD1	TGTGCCAGCTCACCACTAGGACAGGTTTATGAGCAGTTCTTC	CASSPLGQVYEQFF
TRBV6-1	few	TRBJ2-5	-	TGTGCCAGCAGTCCCCAGGGCCCGGGCCAAGAGACCCAGTACTTC	CASSPQGPGQETQYF
TRBV7-4	-	TRBJ1-6	-	TGTGCCAGCAGCAAAGACAGCTCCTATAATTCACCCCTCCACTTT	CASSKDSSYNSPLHF
TRBV23-1	few	TRBJ2-6	-	TGCGCCAACTGTAAGATTTCTGTGGGGACAACGGAGTCTGGGGCCAACGTCCTGACTTTC	CANCKISVGTTESGANVLTF
TRBV12-3/TRBV12-4	few	TRBJ1-6	TRBD1	TGTGCCAGCAGACTAGGGACAGTTAATTCACCCCTCCACTTT	CASRLGTVNSPLHF
TRBV6-6	-	TRBJ1-5	-	TGTGCCAGCAGTTTATGGCAGAACAATCAGCCCCAGCATTTT	CASSLWQNNQPQHF
TRBV19	-	TRBJ1-4	-	TGTGCCAGTAGACTCCTGGGGGACTTTGGTGAAAAACTGTTTTTT	CASRLLGDFGEKLFF
TRBV6-5	-	TRBJ2-3	-	TGTGCCAGCAGTTACTCGCTAGGCGAGGATACGCAGTATTTT	CASSYSLGEDTQYF
TRBV12-3/TRBV12-4	few	TRBJ2-7	-	TGTGCCAGCAGTTCCCCGCGACGGACTCTGAACTACGAGCAGTACTTC	CASSSPRRTLNYEQYF
TRBV25-1	-	TRBJ2-3	-	TGTGCCAGCAGTGATTTCAGGGGCACAGATACGCAGTATTTT	CASSDFRGTDTQYF
TRBV5-1	-	TRBJ1-3	-	TGCGCCAGCAGCTTGGGGCTGACAACCTTCTCTGGAAACACCATATATTTT	CASSLGLTTFSGNTIYF
TRBV7-2	-	TRBJ1-2	-	TGTGCCAGCAGCTTCGACAGGTCGAGTGACTATGGCTACACCTTC	CASSFDRSSDYGYTF
TRBV7-2	-	TRBJ1-1	-	TGTGCCAGCAGCTCTAATAACCGGAACACTGAAGCTTTCTTT	CASSSNNRNTEAFF
TRBV28	-	TRBJ2-1	TRBD2	TGTGCCAGCAGTCCCCTAGCGGGAGAGCAGTTCTTC	CASSPLAGEQFF
TRBV29-1	-	TRBJ1-1	-	TGCAGCGTTCGGGCGAGGAGGGACACTGAAGCTTTCTTT	CSVRARRDTEAFF
TRBV11-3	-	TRBJ2-5	TRBD2	TGTGCCAGCAGCTTAGGTTGGCGGGGGAGGGAAGAGACCCAGTACTTC	CASSLGWRGREETQYF
TRBV19	few	TRBJ2-1	TRBD2	TGTGCCAGTAGTAAGACTAGCGGGAGGGCCCATGAGCAGTTCTTC	CASSKTSGRAHEQFF
TRBV6-2/TRBV6-3	-	TRBJ2-2	TRBD2	TGTGCCAGCAGCGGACTAGCGGGAGGCGGGCCCGGCGGGGAGCTGTTTTTT	CASSGLAGGGPGGELFF
TRBV5-1	-	TRBJ2-5	-	TGCGCCAGCAGCGGGAGCCAGGGAGAGACCCAGTACTTC	CASSGSQGETQYF
TRBV4-3	-	TRBJ2-7	TRBD2	TGCGCCAGCAGCCAAACCTGGACTAGCCGCTACGAGCAGTACTTC	CASSQTWTSRYEQYF
TRBV18	few	TRBJ2-1	-	TGTGCCAGCTCACCACCGCTCGTCGGCGATGAGCAGTTCTTC	CASSPPLVGDEQFF
TRBV18	many	TRBJ2-1	-	TGTGCCAGCTCACCCCAAGTTGACCTTGAGCAGTTCTTC	CASSPQVDLEQFF
TRBV7-2	many	TRBJ1-5	-	TGTGCCAGCAGCTTAGGAGCTTTCTACAATCAGCCCCAGCATTTT	CASSLGAFYNQPQHF
TRBV15	few	TRBJ2-1	-	TGTGCCACCAGCAGAGCTCCACGTTATGAGCAGTTCTTC	CATSRAPRYEQFF
TRBV19	-	TRBJ2-1	-	TGTGCCAGTAGTACCCGGGACCTTCCGACTGAGCAGTTCTTC	CASSTRDLPTEQFF
TRBV18	-	TRBJ2-5	TRBD1	TGTGCCAGCTCACCGCTGGGACAGGGGTACCAAGAGACCCAGTACTTC	CASSPLGQGYQETQYF
TRBV12-3/TRBV12-4	few	TRBJ2-2	TRBD2	TGTGCCAGCAGTAGACTAGCGGGAGTACCCGGGGAGCTGTTTTTT	CASSRLAGVPGELFF
TRBV5-1	-	TRBJ1-2	TRBD1	TGCGCCAGCAGCGAAGGGGGCTCTGGCTACACCTTC	CASSEGGSGYTF
TRBV27	-	TRBJ2-3	TRBD2	TGTGCCAGAGGGTGTTGCGGGAGAAGAGATACGCAGTATTTT	CARGCCGRRDTQYF
TRBV28	-	TRBJ2-1	TRBD2	TGTGCCAGCAGTTCCGGACTAGCTTTCAATGAGCAGTTCTTC	CASSSGLAFNEQFF
TRBV15	-	TRBJ2-2	TRBD1	TGTGCCACCAGCAGAGATCCCCGACAGGGTAGCACCGGGGAGCTGTTTTTT	CATSRDPRQGSTGELFF
TRBV7-2	many	TRBJ2-7	TRBD2	TGTGCCAGCAGCGGGCAACTAGCGGGTGTCTACGAGCAGTACTTC	CASSGQLAGVYEQYF
TRBV5-4	-	TRBJ2-3	-	TGTGCGGGGGGACCCTCGACGACAGATACGCAGTATTTT	CAGGPSTTDTQYF
TRBV12-3/TRBV12-4	few	TRBJ1-5	-	TGTGCCAGCAGTTTAGCCCCCGGGGATCAGCCCCAGCATTTT	CASSLAPGDQPQHF
TRBV6-5	few	TRBJ2-1	-	TGTGCCAGCAGTTACTCCGGAGGTCGGGATGAGCAGTTCTTC	CASSYSGGRDEQFF
TRBV7-9	many	TRBJ2-1	-	TGTGCCAGCAGCTACCGGAGCTCCTACAATGAGCAGTTCTTC	CASSYRSSYNEQFF
TRBV6-5	-	TRBJ2-2	-	TGTGCCAGCCGTCATCCTTGGTCCAACACCGGGGAGCTGTTTTTT	CASRHPWSNTGELFF
TRBV27	-	TRBJ1-1	-	TGTGCCAGCAGTTGGAACAAAAATACTGAAGCTTTCTTT	CASSWNKNTEAFF
TRBV7-2	-	TRBJ2-7	TRBD2	TGTGCCAGCAGCTTAGAGAGCGGGAGAGTCTCCTACGAGCAGTACTTC	CASSLESGRVSYEQYF
TRBV19	few	TRBJ1-3	-	TGTGCCAGTACCACCGGGATTACTGGAAACACCATATATTTT	CASTTGITGNTIYF
TRBV25-1	-	TRBJ2-1	TRBD2	TGTGCCAGCAGCCATAGCGGGATCCTCTCCTACAATGAGCAGTTCTTC	CASSHSGILSYNEQFF
TRBV25-1	few	TRBJ2-7	-	TGTGCCAGCAGTGAATCTGGCCGAGCCTACGAGCAGTACTTC	CASSESGRAYEQYF
TRBV7-2	many	TRBJ2-1	-	TGTGCCAGCACCATAAACCGTCTCCCCGGCGATGAGCAGTTCTTC	CASTINRLPGDEQFF
TRBV25-1	many	TRBJ1-4	TRBD1	TGTGCCAGCAGTGAATGGGGACAGGGTTTGGAAAAACTGTTTTTT	CASSEWGQGLEKLFF
TRBV5-1	-	TRBJ2-1	-	TGCGCCAGCAGCTTCCGGCGGACGTACAATGAGCAGTTCTTC	CASSFRRTYNEQFF
TRBV6-5	-	TRBJ2-2	-	TGTGCCAGCAGCCCTCTAGCGAACACCGGGGAGCTGTTTTTT	CASSPLANTGELFF
TRBV24-1	-	TRBJ1-2	TRBD1	TGTGCCACCAGTGATCTAAGGACAGGGGGCTACACCTTC	CATSDLRTGGYTF
TRBV11-1	-	TRBJ2-1	TRBD1	TGTGCCAGCAGTTTAGGGGTCGGGACAGCTGGCAGCGCTGAGCAGTTCTTC	CASSLGVGTAGSAEQFF
TRBV3-1	-	TRBJ1-1	-	TGTGCCAGCAGCCAAGCTTCACCGGGGGTTTGGTACACTGAAGCTTTCTTT	CASSQASPGVWYTEAFF
TRBV7-2	many	TRBJ2-1	-	TGTGCCAGCAGCTCCGCGGTGGGGGGACCCTACAATGAGCAGTTCTTC	CASSSAVGGPYNEQFF
TRBV7-9	many	TRBJ2-7	-	TGTGCCAGCAGCATTAGGTCGGAGAGCTCCTACGAGCAGTACTTC	CASSIRSESSYEQYF
TRBV15	few	TRBJ1-1	-	TGTGCCACCAGCAGAGAGGGGGCTTGGAACACTGAAGCTTTCTTT	CATSREGAWNTEAFF
TRBV2	-	TRBJ2-3	-	TGTGCCAGCTACCGAGACAGGGAGGGCATTTCCACAGATACGCAGTATTTT	CASYRDREGISTDTQYF
TRBV6-5	many	TRBJ2-1	TRBD2	TGTGCCAGCAGTTACGCCGGACTAGCGGGTTCTGCGGACAATGAGCAGTTCTTC	CASSYAGLAGSADNEQFF
TRBV12-3/TRBV12-4	-	TRBJ2-1	-	TGTGCCAGCAGTTTGACTAGAAGGAATGAGCAGTTCTTC	CASSLTRRNEQFF
TRBV24-1	few	TRBJ2-1	-	TGTGCCACCCAAGACAGTTACAATGAGCAGTTCTTC	CATQDSYNEQFF